This note documents a single T cell receptor (beta chain) sequence. Other DNA sequences within the sample encode an identical CDR3. CD45RO-negative, CCR7-selected cells formed the naive CD8 fraction, which excluded terminally differentiated effector memory CD45RA+ cells. These data originate in a study of shared clonotypes between healthy human individuals. The germline V gene encodes CDR1 SGDLS and CDR2 YYNGEE. V was cut by 2 bases and J by 2 bases, with 11 bases left in between. This CDR3 is built from 14 residues. TCRdb's table, derived via immunoSEQ multiplex PCR, lists solely in-frame clones and lacks some. The profile shows millions of clones, roughly 94% of them singletons.

The sequencing input was naive CD8+ T cells sorted from blood. The receptor comes from a man between 18 and 35 years old in good health. This chain uses TRBV9 with TRBJ2-7; D may be TRBD2 (6 bases). This CDR3 is CASSVGGATYEQYF. The CDR3 nucleotides are TGTGCCAGCAGCGTCGGGGGTGCGACCTACGAGCAGTACTTC. Together with reference TRBV9 and TRBJ2-7, the CDR3 gives the full variable domain: DSGVTQTPKHLITATGQRVTLRCSPRSGDLSVYWYQQSLDQGLQFLIQYYNGEERAKGNILERFSAQQFPDLHSELNLSSLELGDSALYFCASSVGGATYEQYFGPGTRLTVT.